A single sample is the source of the 27 T cell receptor beta chains below, sequenced in a study of control samples from healthy donors and cancer patients. Measured with immunoSEQ multiplex PCR; TCRdb has only the in-frame clones, and not every one. The profile shows some 200,000 clones, over 90% of them singletons. The specimen was blood. These receptors were obtained from a man aged 50 to 59 in good health.

CDR3: CASSDRGTGKDEQYF. The CDR3 DNA sequence: TGTGCCAGTAGTGACCGGGGGACAGGGAAGGACGAGCAGTACTTC. The chain is built from TRBV19 and TRBJ2-7; 9 nucleotides agree with TRBD1. V shed 5 bases and J 5 bases; nucleotides not matched to a gene: 10. Per the germline V gene, CDR1 is LNHDA and CDR2 is SQIVND (reference sequence). This CDR3 has 15 residues.

The rearrangement links TRBV30 to TRBJ1-1, with D possibly matching TRBD1 (5 bases). The germline V and J ends were trimmed by 2 bases and 2 bases, with 18 bases remaining between them. This CDR3 comprises 16 residues. Per the germline V gene, CDR1 is GTSNPN and CDR2 is SVGIG (reference sequence). The CDR3 here is CAWSKDRAGINTEAFF. Here the CDR3 DNA reads TGTGCCTGGAGTAAAGACAGAGCGGGGATTAACACTGAAGCTTTCTTT.

This chain joins TRBV6-5 and TRBJ2-7; tentatively, D is TRBD1 (5 bases). Germline V gene data show CDR1 as MNHEY and CDR2 as SVGAGI. The V and J ends lost 6 bases and 2 bases respectively, with 11 bases between them. The CDR3 consists of 13 residues. CDR3 bases: TGTGCCAGCAGCCCGGACACCCCCTACGAGCAGTACTTC. Protein: CASSPDTPYEQYF.

The chain combines TRBV5-1 with TRBJ2-5; maybe TRBD2 (6 bases). Germline V gene sequence: CDR1 SGHRS, CDR2 YFSETQ. V was shortened by 6 bases and J by 1 base, with 10 bases between the two germline ends. The CDR3 consists of 13 residues. CDR3 region: CASKTSPQETQYF. In nucleotides, the CDR3 is TGCGCCAGCAAGACTAGTCCCCAAGAGACCCAGTACTTC.

This chain links TRBV2 with TRBJ1-1; TRBD1 is a possible D gene (6 bases). V lost 3 bases to trimming and J lost 11 bases, with 22 bases between them. Looked up from germline, CDR1 is SNHLY and CDR2 is FYNNEI. The CDR3 runs to 15 residues. The CDR3 sequence: CASSDSAGDGFNAFF. CDR3 sequence (DNA): TGTGCCAGCAGTGATTCGGCAGGGGACGGGTTTAATGCTTTCTTT.

V usage is TRBV5-1 and J usage is TRBJ2-2; TRBD1 matches 8 bases. Germline CDR1 is SGHRS and CDR2 is YFSETQ. The CDR3 spans 14 residues. Losses at the gene ends were 4 bases for V and 4 bases for J; bases not matched to a gene: 3. The CDR3 here is CASSRQGSTGELFF. The CDR3, as DNA: TGCGCCAGCAGCCGACAGGGGAGCACCGGGGAGCTGTTTTTT.

V gene TRBV28 combines with J gene TRBJ1-5; D is uncertain. The CDR3 contains 12 residues. V was clipped by 8 bases and J by 5 bases, with 10 bases between them. From germline, CDR1 is MDHEN and CDR2 SYDVKM. CDR3 sequence reads: CASSRRDQPQHF. The CDR3 DNA is TGTGCCAGCTCACGGAGAGATCAGCCCCAGCATTTT.

The chain is built from TRBV18 and TRBJ2-3; 8 bases match TRBD1. CDR3 length equals 16 residues. The V gene's germline CDR1 is KGHSH and CDR2 LQKENI. Losses at the gene ends were 3 bases for V and 0 bases for J; bases not matched to a gene: 5. The CDR3 protein is CASSPQGALSTDTQYF. The DNA of the CDR3 is TGTGCCAGCTCACCGCAGGGGGCCCTAAGCACAGATACGCAGTATTTT.

CDR3 residues: CASSPLRGGEEKLFF. The CDR3 region has the DNA TGTGCCAGCTCACCACTCAGGGGTGGCGAGGAAAAACTGTTTTTT. The chain is built from TRBV18 and TRBJ1-4, with D possibly being TRBD1 (6 bases). There are 15 residues in the CDR3. The germline CDR1 and CDR2 sequences are KGHSH and LQKENI. V gave up 1 base and J gave up 8 bases, with 14 bases separating them.

This chain's CDR3 is CASSPLSIGADNTEAFF. In nucleotides, the CDR3 is TGTGCCAGCTCACCACTCTCTATCGGGGCAGATAACACTGAAGCTTTCTTT. V usage is TRBV18 and J usage is TRBJ1-1; perhaps TRBD1 as D (5 bases). The germline V and J ends were trimmed by 1 base and 2 bases, with 17 bases remaining between them. The CDR3 contains 17 residues. Germline V gives CDR1 KGHSH, CDR2 LQKENI.

The rearrangement uses TRBV29-1 and TRBJ1-5; 7 bases line up with TRBD1. The CDR3 runs 13 residues. CDR1 is SQVTM and CDR2 is ANQGSEA in the germline V gene. V trimming: 6 bases; J trimming: 7 bases; junction bases outside the gene matches: 9. CDR3 loop: CSVSQGEGQPQHF. The CDR3 coding sequence is TGCAGCGTCTCCCAGGGGGAAGGGCAGCCCCAGCATTTT.

In the case of this clone: Different DNA sequences within this sample yield the same CDR3. The rearrangement joins TRBV3-1 (or the pseudogene TRBV3-2) to TRBJ1-1, with D perhaps matching TRBD1 (5 bases). The CDR3 has 14 residues. From germline, CDR1 is LGHDT and CDR2 YNNKEL (reference sequence). Trimming took 1 base from V and 1 from J, leaving 7 bases between them. CDR3 sequence reads: CASSQVGANTEAFF. The CDR3, as DNA: TGTGCCAGCAGCCAAGTAGGGGCGAACACTGAAGCTTTCTTT.

The V call is TRBV11-3, the J call TRBJ2-1; a possible D gene is TRBD1 (7 bases). V was shortened by 5 bases and J by 12 bases, with 23 bases between the two germline ends. This CDR3 spans 15 amino acids. The germline V gene encodes CDR1 SGHNT and CDR2 YENEEA. The CDR3 loop is CASSPAGGPLGVQFF. The DNA for the CDR3 is TGTGCCAGCAGCCCCGCAGGGGGGCCTCTCGGGGTGCAGTTCTTC.

CDR3 DNA: TGTGCCACCAGTGATTCCCCAGGGGTTGAGCAGTACTTC. It yields the protein CATSDSPGVEQYF. This sequence joins TRBV24-1 and TRBJ2-7; D might be TRBD1 (6 bases). The ends were cut back, 2 bases at V and 7 bases at J, with 11 bases in the middle. Germline CDR1 and CDR2: KGHDR and SFDVKD. This CDR3 is built from 13 residues.

V and J are TRBV7-9 and TRBJ2-2, with D hard to call. Germline assignment: CDR1 SEHNR and CDR2 FQNEAQ (reference sequence). The CDR3 loop spans 14 amino acids. The V end lost 7 bases, the J end lost 5 bases, and 14 bases lay between the germline ends. The CDR3 here is CASTPTGLTGELFF. The CDR3 nucleotides are TGTGCCAGCACCCCGACGGGCCTAACCGGGGAGCTGTTTTTT.

The gene calls are TRBV5-1 and TRBJ1-1; D not certain. Trimming removed 0 bases at V and 7 bases at J, with 10 bases between. This CDR3 has 13 amino acids. The germline V gene encodes CDR1 SGHRS and CDR2 YFSETQ. The CDR3 reads CASSLVGSGEAFF. CDR3 nucleotides: TGCGCCAGCAGCTTGGTGGGGTCCGGTGAAGCTTTCTTT.

The CDR3 loop reads CASSPQANNYNSPLHF. The DNA of the CDR3 is TGTGCCAGCTCACCGCAGGCAAACAACTATAATTCACCCCTCCACTTT. The chain joins TRBV18 to TRBJ1-6, with D unresolved. V was trimmed by 3 bases and J by 3 bases, leaving 12 bases between them. The CDR3 is 16 amino acids. Germline loops: CDR1 KGHSH, CDR2 LQKENI.

This clone was observed a single time. The chain couples TRBV28 to TRBJ1-5; possibly TRBD1 for D (5 bases). Trimming took off 3 bases at V and 10 bases at J, with 13 bases between the two ends. Germline values: CDR1 MDHEN, CDR2 SYDVKM. The CDR3 loop spans 13 amino acids. CDR3 DNA sequence: TGTGCCAGCAGTTTGCCCCCGACAGAACCCCAGCATTTT. It encodes CASSLPPTEPQHF.

There are a few counts of this clone. The genes are TRBV27 and TRBJ1-4, with D unclear. This CDR3 comprises 13 residues. CDR1 and CDR2 (germline): MNHEY, SMNVEV (reference sequence). Trimming removed 3 bases from V and 4 bases from J, with 6 bases in between. CDR3 coding DNA: TGTGCCAGCAGTTTTTCTTATAATGAAAAACTGTTTTTT. It encodes CASSFSYNEKLFF.

CDR3 bases: TGTGCCAGCAGCCCCCGGGAGACAGCCTCCTACGAGCAGTACTTC. This sequence encodes CASSPRETASYEQYF. V is TRBV7-2 and J is TRBJ2-7, with D possibly matching TRBD2 (6 bases). Germline-derived CDR1 and CDR2 are SGHTA and FQGNSA. V was shortened by 5 bases and J by 0 bases, with 14 bases between the two germline ends. The CDR3 contains 15 residues.

J is TRBJ2-5 and V is TRBV27; 10 bases are shared with TRBD2. This CDR3 spans 15 amino acids. Germline V gene data show CDR1 as MNHEY and CDR2 as SMNVEV (reference sequence). Trimming removed 1 base from V and 7 bases from J; junction bases left unmatched: 6. The CDR3 here is CASSLWTSGGGTQYF. The CDR3 nucleotides are TGTGCCAGCAGTTTATGGACTAGCGGCGGGGGGACCCAGTACTTC.

This clone was observed once. The CDR3 DNA follows: TGTGCCAGCAGTCCCCTCGACAGCTTGGGAGCCAAAAACATTCAGTACTTC. Translating it yields CASSPLDSLGAKNIQYF. The chain employs TRBV6-2 or TRBV6-3 and TRBJ2-4, with D maybe TRBD1 (5 bases). Looked up from germline, CDR1 is MNHEY and CDR2 is SVGEGT. This CDR3 spans 17 amino acids. The V end was cut by 5 bases, the J end by 0 bases, with 17 bases between.

This clone was detected only once. The V gene is TRBV7-2, the J gene TRBJ1-2, with 8 bases matching TRBD1. This CDR3 spans 14 amino acids. Germline CDR1 reads SGHTA; CDR2 reads FQGNSA. Germline trimming cut 3 bases from V and 5 bases from J; bases unmatched to any gene: 5. CDR3 coding DNA: TGTGCCAGCAGCTTGAGGGGACAGGCATATGGCTACACCTTC. This encodes CASSLRGQAYGYTF.

This chain connects TRBV6-6 to TRBJ2-5; D uncertain. The V end was cut by 7 bases, the J end by 5 bases, with 20 bases between. CDR1 MNHNY and CDR2 SVGAGI come from the germline V gene (reference sequence). This CDR3 is 15 amino acids long. The CDR3 spells CASNPGSNGPETQYF. The CDR3, as DNA: TGTGCCAGCAACCCCGGATCTAACGGGCCGGAGACCCAGTACTTC.

The genes are TRBV5-1 and TRBJ1-4; D call uncertain. The CDR3 loop spans 13 amino acids. In germline, CDR1 is SGHRS, CDR2 YFSETQ. The V end lost 4 bases, the J end lost 3 bases, and 7 bases lay between the germline ends. The CDR3 DNA is TGCGCCAGCAGCCCGGACCCTAATGAAAAACTGTTTTTT. Its translation is CASSPDPNEKLFF.

This rearrangement joins TRBV5-6 to TRBJ1-1; D call uncertain. The ends were cut back, 0 bases at V and 6 bases at J, with 12 bases in the middle. The CDR3 runs to 14 residues. Germline V lookup: CDR1 SGHDT, CDR2 YYEEEE. The DNA for the CDR3 is TGTGCCAGCAGCTTGGCCATAGAGGTTCCTGAAGCTTTCTTT. It translates to CASSLAIEVPEAFF.

The chain combines TRBV24-1 with TRBJ2-1; 16 nucleotides agree with TRBD2. CDR3 size: 17 residues. Trimming took 4 bases from V and 8 from J; bases not matched to a gene: 7. The germline V gene encodes CDR1 KGHDR and CDR2 SFDVKD. The CDR3 region has the DNA TGTGCCACCAGTGACCCCGGGACTAGCGGGGGGGCGCATGAGCAGTTCTTC. It codes for CATSDPGTSGGAHEQFF.